The rows below give T cell receptor beta chains drawn from one sample of a study of shared clonotypes between healthy human individuals. Sequencing used immunoSEQ multiplex PCR; TCRdb keeps in-frame clones, though not all of them. The sample yields about 470,000 clones, roughly three quarters seen once. Sequencing was carried out using PBMCs. These receptors came from a woman aged 40 to 49 in good health. Some clones in this sample may be carry-over from other donors' samples. Both conserved end residues are part of each CDR3. The D gene is left open where the match is weak. Clone size is not always given. Where it is, it says once, few, many or a class for expanded clones.

v_call	d_call	j_call	clone_size	cdr3_aa	cdr3_nt
TRBV9	-	TRBJ2-1	-	CASSVGGGSGEQFF	TGTGCCAGCAGCGTAGGCGGGGGCAGTGGTGAGCAGTTCTTC
TRBV18	-	TRBJ2-5	-	CASSPQLQQETQYF	TGTGCCAGCTCACCACAGTTACAGCAAGAGACCCAGTACTTC
TRBV28	-	TRBJ1-4	-	CASSLGGANEKLFF	TGTGCCAGCAGTTTGGGGGGTGCTAATGAAAAACTGTTTTTT
TRBV5-6	-	TRBJ2-2	-	CASSLKSYEHTGELFF	TGTGCCAGCAGCTTGAAGTCGTACGAACATACCGGGGAGCTGTTTTTT
TRBV14	-	TRBJ2-7	-	CASSLTGQGSYEQYF	TGTGCCAGCAGCCTAACAGGACAAGGTTCCTACGAGCAGTACTTC
TRBV28	TRBD1	TRBJ2-7	once	CASSPAEGQGSYEQYF	TGTGCCAGCAGTCCCGCTGAGGGACAGGGGAGCTACGAGCAGTACTTC
TRBV5-6	TRBD1	TRBJ2-7	few	CASSSQGAVSNEQYF	TGTGCCAGCAGCTCCCAGGGGGCAGTGTCCAACGAGCAGTACTTC
TRBV10-3	-	TRBJ2-3	few	CALSGDFTDTQYF	TGTGCCCTTTCAGGGGACTTCACAGATACGCAGTATTTT
TRBV28	TRBD1	TRBJ2-1	-	CASSFEGAPRRDEQFF	TGTGCCAGCAGTTTCGAGGGGGCCCCCCGCCGGGATGAGCAGTTCTTC
TRBV28	-	TRBJ1-4	-	CASSTTGLKASNEKLFF	TGTGCCAGCAGCACTACAGGATTAAAGGCCAGTAATGAAAAACTGTTTTTT
TRBV7-9	-	TRBJ1-2	-	CASSQQGYGYTF	TGTGCCAGCAGTCAACAGGGCTATGGCTACACCTTC
TRBV27	-	TRBJ2-3	-	CASTLRGVGGTDTQYF	TGTGCCAGCACGCTTAGAGGGGTAGGTGGCACAGATACGCAGTATTTT
TRBV27	TRBD2	TRBJ2-7	-	CASSSRGGGEQYF	TGTGCCAGCAGTTCACGGGGGGGTGGCGAGCAGTACTTC
TRBV5-4	TRBD2	TRBJ2-7	-	CASSLGTSGSYEQYF	TGTGCCAGCAGCTTGGGGACTAGCGGTTCCTACGAGCAGTACTTC
TRBV28	TRBD1	TRBJ2-6	-	CASSGTGGLSGANVLTF	TGTGCCAGCAGTGGGACAGGGGGCCTCTCTGGGGCCAACGTCCTGACTTTC
TRBV10-3	-	TRBJ2-3	-	CATTPGRATTDTQYF	TGTGCCACAACCCCGGGCCGGGCGACCACAGATACGCAGTATTTT
TRBV19	-	TRBJ1-1	-	CASSIIRGGTEAFF	TGTGCCAGTAGTATTATAAGGGGTGGCACTGAAGCTTTCTTT
TRBV7-3	TRBD1	TRBJ2-7	-	CASSPGQGFYEQYF	TGTGCCAGCAGCCCAGGACAGGGATTCTACGAGCAGTACTTC
TRBV18	-	TRBJ1-1	-	CASSPPGGSDTEAFF	TGTGCCAGCTCACCACCGGGGGGGAGTGACACTGAAGCTTTCTTT